Below, 26 T cell receptor beta chains from the same sample are listed, as sequenced in a study of breast tumors, draining lymph nodes, adjacent tissues. TCRdb called the multiplex PCR reads again in MiXCR, with one record for every CDR3 protein. This sample has about 180,000 distinct CDR3 sequences, with roughly 30% found just once. Breast cancer patients provided tissue from their axillary draining lymph nodes. Sequenced: axillary lymph node tissue. Every receptor here comes from a female donor with breast cancer. Some clones in this sample may be carry-over from other donors' samples.

The V call is TRBV7-8, the J call TRBJ1-2; D is unclear. Germline V gives CDR1 SGHVS, CDR2 FQNEAQ. This CDR3 contains 21 residues. Between the trimmed V and J ends, which lost 1 base and 0 bases, there was a span of 27 bases. In nucleotides, the CDR3 is TGTGCCAGCAGCTTAGGGGGTAGCGTGGCTATATTCTTATGTGCTAACTATGGCTACACCTTC. Protein product: CASSLGGSVAIFLCANYGYTF.

In the case of this clonotype: It is unclear where the CDR3 begins or ends on the DNA, so no DNA is shown, and the CDR3 is as TCRdb lists it. The chain links TRBV20-1 to TRBJ2-5; the table's D call of TRBD2 was not tested on the DNA. The germline gives CDR1 DFQATT, CDR2 SNEGSKA (reference sequence). The CDR3 extends over 19 residues, inclusive of both ends. CDR3 amino acids: CSVPGEGRTEAFFGETQYF.

Points on this clonotype: Compared with germline, one end of the junction differs, possibly owing to a read error. This rearrangement joins TRBV7-2 to TRBJ2-6; 10 nucleotides align to TRBD1. This CDR3 has 15 residues. Per the germline V gene, CDR1 is SGHTA and CDR2 is FQGNSA. The CDR3 DNA reads TGTGCCAGCAGCTTAAGGACAGGGGGGGCCAACGTCCTGCCTTTC. Amino acids: CASSLRTGGANVLPF.

A note on this clonotype: A junction end diverges from the germline sequence, so it may reflect a read error. The chain employs TRBV6-5 and TRBJ2-2; D is uncertain. Per the germline V gene, CDR1 is MNHEY and CDR2 is SVGAGI. The CDR3 sequence is 13 residues long. The CDR3 bases are TGTGCCAGCAGTGTACGTCCGAACACTGAAGCTCTCTTT. It is translated as CASSVRPNTEALF.

The rearrangement uses TRBV10-1 and TRBJ1-5, with 7 bases aligning to TRBD1. V was clipped by 8 bases and J by 2 bases; unmatched bases: 6. The V gene's germline CDR1 is WNHNN and CDR2 SYGVQD (reference sequence). This CDR3 has 14 amino acids. The CDR3 loop reads CASRQTGCNQPQHF. CDR3 nucleotides: TGCGCCAGCCGACAGACAGGGTGCAATCAGCCCCAGCATTTT.

As regards this clonotype: A much larger clone is a single base away; this may be a read error. V and J are TRBV5-6 and TRBJ1-2, with D unclear. Per germline, CDR1 SGHDT and CDR2 YYEEEE. The length of the CDR3 is 13 residues. CDR3 nucleotides: TGTGCCAGCAGCCCCCTCGAGGTAGATCAATCCTCCTTC. Encoded protein: CASSPLEVDQSSF.

In this sample, this clonotype turned up a few times. The chain couples TRBV27 to TRBJ1-2; 7 nucleotides align to TRBD1. Germline CDR1 and CDR2: MNHEY and SMNVEV (reference sequence). J gave up 6 bases and V 6 bases, and 7 bases lay outside the gene matches. The CDR3 extends over 13 amino acids. The CDR3 nucleotides read TGTGCCAGCAGACCCCAGGGGGTAGATGGCTACACCTTC. It codes for CASRPQGVDGYTF.

V and J are TRBV7-9 and TRBJ1-1, with a tentative D call TRBD1 (6 bases). The germline V gene has CDR1 SEHNR and CDR2 FQNEAQ (reference sequence). V lost 7 bases and J 1 base, leaving 19 bases between the germline ends. The CDR3 extends over 16 amino acids. This chain's CDR3 is CASIPSLGQRNTEAFF. The CDR3 nucleotides are TGTGCCAGCATCCCGTCCCTTGGACAGAGGAACACTGAAGCTTTCTTT.

A word on this clonotype: At one boundary the junction diverges from the germline segment, which might be a read error. V is TRBV7-9 and J is TRBJ1-1; weak D call: TRBD1 (5 bases). The CDR3 is 13 amino acids. Germline CDR1 reads SEHNR; CDR2 reads FQNEAQ (reference sequence). The CDR3 reads CASGLGGGAEAFF. CDR3 coding DNA: TGTGCCAGCGGCTTAGGCGGAGGGGCCGAAGCTTTCTTT.

Many counts were recorded for this clonotype. The CDR3 protein is CASSHISSGNTIYF. The CDR3 DNA follows: TGTGCCAGCAGCCACATAAGCTCTGGAAACACCATATATTTT. The genes are TRBV3-1 and TRBJ1-3; D gene uncertain. The germline V gene has CDR1 LGHDT and CDR2 YNNKEL (reference sequence). The CDR3 spans 14 residues. Trimming took 3 bases from V and 0 from J, leaving 6 bases between them.

J is TRBJ1-6 and V is TRBV5-1; 11 bases are a match to TRBD1. The germline gives CDR1 SGHRS, CDR2 YFSETQ. This CDR3 is 16 amino acids long. After removal of 4 bases from V and 3 bases from J, the junction contained 3 bases not matched to a gene. The CDR3 DNA reads as TGCGCCAGCAGCGGTGGGACAGGGGGCTATAATTCACCCCTCCACTTT. Translated: CASSGGTGGYNSPLHF.

To note about this clonotype: The junction departs from germline at one end; a sequencing error may be responsible. The chain employs TRBV2 and TRBJ1-1, with TRBD1 identical over 9 bases. There are 18 residues in the CDR3. CDR1 is SNHLY and CDR2 is FYNNEI in the germline V gene. CDR3 DNA: TGTGGCAGCAGTGCGCCCGGGGGGGACAGGGTGGGGAACACTGAAGCTTTCTTT. Translated, it gives CGSSAPGGDRVGNTEAFF.

A remark on this clonotype: A much larger clone differs by one base, so this may be a read error. This is likely a read error, given that the CDR3 carries no conserved phenylalanine or tryptophan at its end. CDR3 coding DNA: TGTGCCAGCACCGGGGAGGGGGGGAGGCAGTACCTC. Amino acid sequence: CASTGEGGRQYL. The rearrangement links TRBV9 to TRBJ2-5, with a weak D call TRBD2 (7 bases). The ends were cut back, 6 bases at V and 11 bases at J, with 17 bases in the middle. This CDR3 region has 12 residues. Germline V gene data show CDR1 as SGDLS and CDR2 as YYNGEE.

This clonotype was seen at least ten times. The V and J genes are TRBV10-3 and TRBJ2-7, with D possibly matching TRBD2 (7 bases). V was trimmed by 2 bases and J by 7 bases, leaving 12 bases between them. Germline lookup yields CDR1 ENHRY and CDR2 SYGVKD. The CDR3 sequence is 13 residues long. This CDR3 is CAISEGGAGEQYF. For the CDR3, the DNA is TGTGCCATCAGTGAGGGGGGGGCGGGTGAGCAGTACTTC.

Worth noting for this clonotype: Without the conserved terminal phenylalanine or tryptophan, this CDR3 likely stems from a read error. Because the CDR3's place on the DNA is in doubt, the DNA is left out and the CDR3 is given as listed by TCRdb. V is TRBV2 and J is TRBJ1-4; the table calls TRBD1, which could not be checked here. The CDR3 is 14 amino acids long, termini counted. Germline V gives CDR1 SNHLY, CDR2 FYNNEI. The CDR3 region is CASSERGRGENQFL.

The chain recombines TRBV25-1 with TRBJ2-7; D could derive from TRBD1 or TRBD2 (5 bases each). The V gene's germline CDR1 is MGHDK and CDR2 SYGVNS. The CDR3 contains 14 residues. The CDR3 bases are TGTGCTAGGATAACAACGGGGCCACCCTACGAGCAGTACTTC. It is translated as CARITTGPPYEQYF.

The CDR3 region is CASSLVEVSYEQYF. The CDR3 DNA reads as TGCGCCAGCAGCTTGGTCGAGGTCTCCTACGAGCAGTACTTC. The gene calls are TRBV5-1 and TRBJ2-7; no clear D gene. This CDR3 comprises 14 residues. CDR1 and CDR2 from the germline V gene are SGHRS and YFSETQ. V gave up 0 bases and J gave up 0 bases, with 7 bases separating them.

Many counts were recorded for this clonotype. The chain couples TRBV10-3 to TRBJ2-6, with no clear D. Per germline, CDR1 ENHRY and CDR2 SYGVKD. The CDR3 length is 16 residues. Trimming cost V 1 base and J 1 base, with 8 bases left between them. The CDR3 loop is CAISEFMGSGANVLTF. As DNA, the CDR3 is TGTGCCATCAGTGAGTTCATGGGGTCTGGGGCCAACGTCCTGACTTTC.

This chain connects TRBV7-9 to TRBJ2-1; D is possibly TRBD1 (6 bases). The germline V gene has CDR1 SEHNR and CDR2 FQNEAQ (reference sequence). With 5 bases removed from V and 12 bases from J, the gap between germline ends came to 14 bases. The CDR3 loop spans 12 amino acids. In DNA, the CDR3 is TGTGCCAGCAGCCTACGGGACACGGGGCAGTTCTTC. Encoded protein: CASSLRDTGQFF.

This clonotype came up a few times. The CDR3 here is CASSDRAPQETQYF. CDR3 nucleotides: TGTGCCAGCAGCGACAGGGCCCCCCAAGAGACCCAGTACTTC. The chain recombines TRBV27 with TRBJ2-5, with 7 nucleotides matching TRBD1. Per the germline V gene, CDR1 is MNHEY and CDR2 is SMNVEV (reference sequence). V lost 6 bases, J lost 1 base, and 5 bases stayed unmatched. CDR3 size: 14 residues.

This clonotype was seen ten or more times. The rearrangement uses TRBV7-2 and TRBJ2-7; D not resolved. The CDR3 covers 13 residues. Germline values: CDR1 SGHTA, CDR2 FQGNSA. Trimming cost V 1 base and J 0 bases, with 4 bases left between them. CDR3 coding DNA: TGTGCCAGCAGCTTAGGCCGCTCCTACGAGCAGTACTTC. This encodes CASSLGRSYEQYF.

As for this clonotype: The missing conserved phenylalanine or tryptophan at the end of this CDR3 makes a read error likely. The chain has TRBV11-3 and TRBJ2-1; 7 nucleotides match TRBD1. Trimming cost V 5 bases and J 7 bases; bases outside gene matches: 8. The germline gives CDR1 SGHNT, CDR2 YENEEA. This CDR3 comprises 14 residues. The CDR3 is CASSPRQGWNEQFL. The DNA of the CDR3 is TGTGCCAGCAGCCCAAGACAGGGATGGAATGAGCAGTTCTTA.

This clonotype was counted at least ten times. The chain combines TRBV6-6 with TRBJ2-1; 7 bases map to TRBD2. This CDR3 is built from 18 residues. V dropped 5 bases and J dropped 5; count of bases not matched to a gene: 18. The germline gives CDR1 MNHNY, CDR2 SVGAGI (reference sequence). The CDR3 DNA reads as TGTGCCAGCAGTCCCACTACCCTGAGCGGGATAACCCACAATGAGCAGTTCTTC. Translated: CASSPTTLSGITHNEQFF.

This clonotype has at least ten counts. CDR3 nucleotide sequence: TGTGCCAGCAGCCCCTTTATAGGGACAGCGTTCTACGAGCAGTACTTC. It encodes CASSPFIGTAFYEQYF. J is TRBJ2-7 and V is TRBV7-9; 7 bases map to TRBD1. This CDR3 has 16 residues. The junction had 13 bases not matched to a gene; V was cut back by 5 bases and J by 3 bases. Germline CDR1 reads SEHNR; CDR2 reads FQNEAQ (reference sequence).

This clonotype was seen repeatedly, ten times or more. The V gene is TRBV12-3 or TRBV12-4, the J gene TRBJ2-5; either TRBD1 or TRBD2 may fit D (5 bases each). Trimming took 10 bases from V and 5 from J, leaving 11 bases between them. This CDR3 comprises 11 residues. CDR3 coding DNA: TGTGCCATTTCCAGGGACGAGACCCAGTACTTC. Protein product: CAISRDETQYF.

This clonotype was observed many times. V and J are TRBV9 and TRBJ2-1; TRBD2 matches at 11 bases. The CDR3 is 17 residues long. J lost 6 bases, V lost 4 bases, and 12 bases had no gene match. CDR1 SGDLS and CDR2 YYNGEE come from the germline V gene. The DNA of the CDR3 is TGTGCCAGCAGCCGTTCCGGGACTAGCGGATTTCTCAATGAGCAGTTCTTC. It specifies CASSRSGTSGFLNEQFF.